The present TCR beta chain was sequenced within a study of T-cell memory formation after mild COVID-19. For the study at large: The two donors had largely donor-specific TCR clusters.

Study-level findings and limits: A second wave of clones peaked on day 37, and their SARS-CoV-2 specificity went unconfirmed. The pre-infection memory compartment contained some responding clones, suggesting cross-reactive memory joined.

Germline CDR1 KGHSH, CDR2 LQKENI. The V gene lost 1 base and the J gene lost 0 bases, with 6 bases spanning the gap. CDR3 length: 14 amino acids. About this clonotype: What it binds is not known.

5'RACE primed at constant segments yielded TCR alpha and TCR beta cDNA libraries bearing sample barcodes and UMIs. TCRdb reprocessed the 5' RACE reads with MiXCR, giving one entry per CDR3 protein. The table lists roughly 610,000 distinct CDR3 sequences, around a sixth of them singletons. Sequencing was carried out using PBMCs or a T cell subset sorted from them (not recorded which). This sequence joins TRBV18 and TRBJ2-5; no firm D call. The receptor was derived from an adult woman who had mild COVID-19 (a few samples of this study predate the infection). Cell type and time point are not known. The CDR3 region is CASSPLQDQETQYF. The CDR3 bases are TGTGCCAGCTCACCACTCCAGGACCAAGAGACCCAGTACTTC.